This T cell receptor beta chain came from a study of blood T cell repertoires in COVID-19. Looking at the study overall: Italy, Spain and the United States were the sources of the convalescent and acute COVID-19 samples.

V lost 3 bases, J lost 6 bases, and 14 bases stayed unmatched. Germline V lookup: CDR1 DFQATT, CDR2 SNEGSKA (reference sequence). The CDR3 extends over 15 amino acids. The repertoire was sequenced with immunoSEQ multiplex PCR; TCRdb's copy has only in-frame clones and lacks some. The table has under 200,000 clones, more than 75% seen once. Sequenced input: peripheral blood. V and J are TRBV20-1 and TRBJ2-7; 7 bases are shared with TRBD2. The origin of this receptor is a man aged 35-49 years with active or convalescent COVID-19. Written as DNA, the CDR3 is TGCAGTGCTAGTAAGCGGGAAGTTTATGTTGGCGAGCAGTACTTC. Residues: CSASKREVYVGEQYF.